This TCR beta chain emerged from a study of blood T cell repertoires in COVID-19. Method: immunoSEQ multiplex PCR; TCRdb's copy keeps in-frame clones and lacks some. The table records tens of thousands of clones, roughly 87% of them present only once. V was clipped by 9 bases and J by 6 bases, with 15 bases between them. The CDR3 is 12 amino acids. The germline CDR1 and CDR2 sequences are PRHDT and FYEKMQ (reference sequence). The TCR comes from a man aged 25-40 years with acute or convalescent COVID-19. The rearrangement links TRBV13 to TRBJ2-7; D is perhaps TRBD2 (7 bases). The specimen sequenced was peripheral blood. CDR3: CASGGAQAEQYF. CDR3 coding DNA: TGTGCCAGTGGGGGGGCGCAGGCCGAGCAGTACTTC.